Following are 2 T cell receptor beta chains from one sample sequenced in a study of T cell responses to AZD1222 COVID-19 vaccine. Profiled with immunoSEQ multiplex PCR; TCRdb holds only in-frame clones, not every one. The sample lists about 100,000 clones, 75% to 95% occurring once. Material: peripheral blood, obtained 28 days after the second AZD1222 dose. These receptors came from an adult who received the AZD1222 COVID-19 vaccine.

CDR3 loop: CASSLTGGPEETQYF. CDR3 nucleotides: TGTGCCAGCAGCTTGACGGGAGGGCCTGAGGAGACCCAGTACTTC. The chain combines TRBV5-5 with TRBJ2-5; 8 bases align to TRBD2. The germline gives CDR1 SGHKS, CDR2 YYEKEE (reference sequence). The length of the CDR3 is 15 residues. Trimming took 1 base from V and 5 from J; bases not matched to a gene: 7.

The V call is TRBV7-2, the J call TRBJ2-2; TRBD1 might be the D (5 bases). Trimming pared 1 base from V and 7 bases from J, leaving 10 bases between. CDR3 length: 14 residues. Germline-derived CDR1 and CDR2 are SGHTA and FQGNSA. The CDR3 region has the DNA TGTGCCAGCAGCTTAGGACAGAATATCGGGGAGCTGTTTTTT. This gives the protein CASSLGQNIGELFF.